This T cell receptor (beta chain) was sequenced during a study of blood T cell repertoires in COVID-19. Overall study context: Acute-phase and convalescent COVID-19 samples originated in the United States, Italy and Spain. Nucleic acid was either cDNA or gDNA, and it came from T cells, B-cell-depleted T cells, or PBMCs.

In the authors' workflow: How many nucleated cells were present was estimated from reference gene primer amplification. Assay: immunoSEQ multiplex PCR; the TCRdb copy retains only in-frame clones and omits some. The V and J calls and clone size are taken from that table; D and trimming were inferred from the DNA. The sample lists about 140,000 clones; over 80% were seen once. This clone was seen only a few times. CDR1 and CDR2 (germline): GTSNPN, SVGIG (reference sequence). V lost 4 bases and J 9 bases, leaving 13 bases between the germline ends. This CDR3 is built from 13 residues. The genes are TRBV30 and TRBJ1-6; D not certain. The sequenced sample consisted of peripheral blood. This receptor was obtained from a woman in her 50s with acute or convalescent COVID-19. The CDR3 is CAWTSQFASPLHF. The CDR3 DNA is TGTGCCTGGACTTCCCAGTTTGCTTCACCCCTCCACTTT.